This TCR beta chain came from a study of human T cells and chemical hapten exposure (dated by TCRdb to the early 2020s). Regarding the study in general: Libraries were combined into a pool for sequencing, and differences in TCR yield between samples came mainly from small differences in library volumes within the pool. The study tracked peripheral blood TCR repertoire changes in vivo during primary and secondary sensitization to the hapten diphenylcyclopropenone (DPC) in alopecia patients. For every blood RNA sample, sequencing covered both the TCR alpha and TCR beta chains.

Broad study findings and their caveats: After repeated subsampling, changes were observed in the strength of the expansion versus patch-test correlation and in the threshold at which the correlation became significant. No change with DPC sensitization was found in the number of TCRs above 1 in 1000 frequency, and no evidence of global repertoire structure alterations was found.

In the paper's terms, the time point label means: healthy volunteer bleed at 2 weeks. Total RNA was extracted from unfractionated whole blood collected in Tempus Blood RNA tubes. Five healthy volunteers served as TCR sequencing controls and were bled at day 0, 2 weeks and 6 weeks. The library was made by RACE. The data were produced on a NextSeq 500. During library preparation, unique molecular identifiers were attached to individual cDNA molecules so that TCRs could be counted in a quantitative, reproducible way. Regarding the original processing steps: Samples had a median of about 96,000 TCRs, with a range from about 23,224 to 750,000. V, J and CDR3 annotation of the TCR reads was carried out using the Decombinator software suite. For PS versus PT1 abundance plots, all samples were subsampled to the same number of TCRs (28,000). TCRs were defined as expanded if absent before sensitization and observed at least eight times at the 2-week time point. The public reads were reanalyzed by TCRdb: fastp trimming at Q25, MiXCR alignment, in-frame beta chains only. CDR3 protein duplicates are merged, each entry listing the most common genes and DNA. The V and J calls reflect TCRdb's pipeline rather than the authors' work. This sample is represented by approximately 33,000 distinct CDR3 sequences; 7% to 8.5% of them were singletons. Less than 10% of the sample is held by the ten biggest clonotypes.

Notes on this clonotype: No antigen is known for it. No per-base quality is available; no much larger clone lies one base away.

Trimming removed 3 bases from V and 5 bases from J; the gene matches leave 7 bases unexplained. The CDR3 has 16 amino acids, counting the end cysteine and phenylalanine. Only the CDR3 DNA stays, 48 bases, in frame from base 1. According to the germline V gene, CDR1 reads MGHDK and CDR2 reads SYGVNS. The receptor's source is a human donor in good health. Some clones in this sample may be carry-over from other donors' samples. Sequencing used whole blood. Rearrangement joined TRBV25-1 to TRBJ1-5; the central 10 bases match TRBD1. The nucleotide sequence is TGTGCCAGCAGTGACCCCAGACAGGGGGCCGATCAGCCCCAGCATTTT. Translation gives CASSDPRQGADQPQHF.